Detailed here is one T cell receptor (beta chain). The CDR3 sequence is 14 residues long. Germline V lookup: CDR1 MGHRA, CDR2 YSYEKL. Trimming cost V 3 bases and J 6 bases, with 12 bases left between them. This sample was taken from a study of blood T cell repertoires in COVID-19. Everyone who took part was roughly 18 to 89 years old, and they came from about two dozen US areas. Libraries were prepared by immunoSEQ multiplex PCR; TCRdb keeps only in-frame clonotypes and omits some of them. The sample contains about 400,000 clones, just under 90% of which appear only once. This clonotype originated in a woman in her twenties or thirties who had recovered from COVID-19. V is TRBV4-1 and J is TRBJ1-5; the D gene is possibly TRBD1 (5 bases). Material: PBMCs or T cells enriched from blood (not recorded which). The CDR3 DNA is TGCGCCAGCAGCCAGCTTTGGAGGGGTCAGCCCCAGCATTTT. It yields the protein CASSQLWRGQPQHF.